This T cell receptor beta chain came from a study of cytomegalovirus exposure and HLA in healthy donors. Study findings and constraints: Judged likely to be a sequencing artifact was a cluster of highly shared sequence variants. TCR beta chains associated with HLA were, in a later analysis, more clonally expanded than equally common others.

Remarks on this clone: The antigen remains undetermined.

60 Vbeta and 13 Jbeta primers were used in PCR. Here immunoSEQ multiplex PCR was the method, and the copy in TCRdb shows in-frame clones only, minus some. The sample includes approximately 150,000 clones, 88% of them seen just once. The germline V gene has CDR1 GTSNPN and CDR2 SVGIG (reference sequence). The ends were cut back, 0 bases at V and 0 bases at J, with 9 bases in the middle. The CDR3 consists of 15 residues. The chain recombines TRBV30 with TRBJ1-5, with D perhaps matching TRBD1 (6 bases). The TCR was taken from a woman between 40 and 55 years old in good health and CMV-seronegative. Sequenced sample: PBMCs. In DNA form, the CDR3 reads TGTGCCTGGAGTGTGGACAGAAATAGCAATCAGCCCCAGCATTTT. This encodes CAWSVDRNSNQPQHF.